This is a list of T cell receptor beta chains from one sample in a study of cytomegalovirus exposure and HLA in healthy donors. Some clones are missing from TCRdb's copy, which holds only in-frame ones; the method was immunoSEQ multiplex PCR. Among 110,000 to 150,000 clones listed, 73% were seen once. Sequenced material: PBMCs. These receptors all come from a human donor in good health. Both conserved end residues are part of each CDR3. Fields, in order: J gene, clone size, V gene, D gene, CDR3 DNA, CDR3 protein. The D gene is left open where the match is weak. The size field is filled for only some rows; it gives once, few, many or a size class.

>TRBJ2-3|NA|TRBV5-6|NA
TGTGCCAGCAGGGGGAGGAATACGCAGTATTTT
CASRGRNTQYF
>TRBJ2-7|NA|TRBV2|TRBD1
TGTGCCAGCAGTGAACGGGACAGCTCCTACGAGCAGTACTTC
CASSERDSSYEQYF
>TRBJ2-1|few|TRBV5-4|NA
TGTGCCAGCAGCTGGCAGGATTACTCCTACAATGAGCAGTTCTTC
CASSWQDYSYNEQFF
>TRBJ2-1|NA|TRBV20-1|NA
TGCAGTGCTTTACGGGGTGAGCAGTTCTTC
CSALRGEQFF
>TRBJ2-7|NA|TRBV28|NA
TGTGCCAGCAGTCTAAGAGCGAACTACGAGCAGTACTTC
CASSLRANYEQYF
>TRBJ2-1|NA|TRBV10-3|NA
TGTGCCATCAGTGAGTCTCAGGGGCATGAGCAGTTCTTC
CAISESQGHEQFF
>TRBJ2-3|NA|TRBV4-2|TRBD2
TGTGCCAGCAGCCAAGAAGGCTCAGCGGGAGAGGGAGATACGCAGTATTTT
CASSQEGSAGEGDTQYF
>TRBJ1-6|NA|TRBV21-1|NA
TGTGCCAGCAGCAAAGCCAAGGGCAGGGTGAAACCCCTCCACTTT
CASSKAKGRVKPLHF
>TRBJ1-1|NA|TRBV6-5|NA
TGTGCCAGCAGCCCAGGGGCCATCACTGAAGCTTTCTTT
CASSPGAITEAFF
>TRBJ2-3|NA|TRBV6-6|TRBD2
TGTGCCAGCAGTTACCCGACTAGCGGGGTCACAGATACGCAGTATTTT
CASSYPTSGVTDTQYF
>TRBJ1-5|NA|TRBV10-3|NA
TGTGCCATCTCGCGTAGCAATCAGCCCCAGCATTTT
CAISRSNQPQHF
>TRBJ2-3|NA|TRBV4-1|TRBD2
TGCGCCAGCAGCCAACGCCTACTAGCGGCTAGCACAGATACGCAGTATTTT
CASSQRLLAASTDTQYF
>TRBJ1-2|few|TRBV12-2|NA
TGTGCAAGTCGCTTAATGTGGAGCGGCTACACCTTC
CASRLMWSGYTF
>TRBJ1-5|NA|TRBV7-9|TRBD1
TGTTCCAGCAGCCGGACAGGGGGAAACAATCAGCCCCAGCATTTT
CSSSRTGGNNQPQHF
>TRBJ2-7|NA|TRBV6-1|NA
TGTGCCAGCAGCCGGGTGTCGGGACTGTACGAGCAGTACTTC
CASSRVSGLYEQYF
>TRBJ2-2|NA|TRBV7-3|NA
TGTGCCAGCAGCTTAAACAGGAACACCGGGGAGCTGTTTTTT
CASSLNRNTGELFF
>TRBJ2-1|NA|TRBV4-1|TRBD2
TGCGCCAGCAGCCAAACCGGTAGCGGGGGTTCCTACAATGAGCAGTTCTTC
CASSQTGSGGSYNEQFF
>TRBJ2-3|NA|TRBV19|NA
TGTGCCAGTAGTAAGACAGTCGGTTCAGATACGCAGTATTTT
CASSKTVGSDTQYF
>TRBJ1-6|NA|TRBV19|NA
TGTGCCAGTAGTCGGGGCAGGGGAGATTCACCCCTCCACTTT
CASSRGRGDSPLHF
>TRBJ2-2|NA|TRBV6-4|NA
TGTGCCAGCAAGAGCTATAAGGGACATTCGAACACCGGGGAGCTGTTTTTT
CASKSYKGHSNTGELFF
>TRBJ1-2|many|TRBV2|NA
TGTGCCAGCGCGCCCAAACTGTATGGCTACACCTTC
CASAPKLYGYTF
>TRBJ2-1|NA|TRBV28|TRBD1
TGTGCCAGCGGCCACCGGGACAGGGGGATCAATGAGCAGTTCTTC
CASGHRDRGINEQFF
>TRBJ2-7|NA|TRBV9|TRBD2
TGTGCCAGCAGCGTAGAGGCGGGGGGAACCTACGAGCAGTACTTC
CASSVEAGGTYEQYF
>TRBJ1-1|NA|TRBV9|NA
TGTGCCAGCAGCCCCCGAGGAGGGAGAAACACTGAAGCTTTCTTT
CASSPRGGRNTEAFF
>TRBJ1-1|NA|TRBV11-3|NA
TGTGCCAGCATCGAGGACAAGAACACTGAAGCTTTCTTT
CASIEDKNTEAFF
>TRBJ2-6|NA|TRBV19|NA
TGTGCCAGTAGCGCGACGGGAGCCAACGTCCTGACTTTC
CASSATGANVLTF
>TRBJ2-2|NA|TRBV5-8|TRBD2
TGTGCCAGCAGCAGGACTAGGGGCACCGGGGAGCTGTTTTTT
CASSRTRGTGELFF
>TRBJ1-1|NA|TRBV5-1|NA
TGCGCCAGCAGCCTAATTCAGGGATGGAACACTGAAGCTTTCTTT
CASSLIQGWNTEAFF
>TRBJ2-1|NA|TRBV5-6|TRBD2
TGTGCCAGCAGCTTGGCCCTAGCGGGGGTTTACAATGAGCAGTTCTTC
CASSLALAGVYNEQFF
>TRBJ1-2|NA|TRBV27|NA
TGTGCCAGCAGTTCCGGGACTTACTATGGCTACACCTTC
CASSSGTYYGYTF
>TRBJ2-1|NA|TRBV7-9|NA
TGTGCCAGCAGCTTAATCGACAATGAGCAGTTCTTC
CASSLIDNEQFF
>TRBJ2-7|NA|TRBV6-5|TRBD1
TGTGCCAGCAGTTACGGGGGACAGGGGAACGAGCAGTACTTC
CASSYGGQGNEQYF
>TRBJ2-3|NA|TRBV9|NA
TGTGCCAGCAGTGACAGATTAGGGCAGTATTTT
CASSDRLGQYF
>TRBJ2-2|once|TRBV19|NA
TGTGCCGCGCGGGGGAACACCGGGGAGCTGTTTTTT
CAARGNTGELFF
>TRBJ1-1|NA|TRBV6-5|TRBD1
TGTGCCAGCAGTTACTTTGGACAGGGAGGCACTGAAGCTTTCTTT
CASSYFGQGGTEAFF
>TRBJ1-2|NA|TRBV29-1|NA
TGCAGCGTTGAGGAGACAGGCTTCTATGGCTACACCTTC
CSVEETGFYGYTF
>TRBJ1-3|NA|TRBV2|NA
TGTGCCAGCAGTCAGACAGGCTCTGGAAACACCATATATTTT
CASSQTGSGNTIYF
>TRBJ2-1|NA|TRBV9|TRBD2
TGTGCCAGCAGCGTAGATCTTAGCGGGGCCAGCTCCTACAATGAGCAGTTCTTC
CASSVDLSGASSYNEQFF
>TRBJ1-5|NA|TRBV7-8|TRBD1
TGTGCCAGCAGCTTAGAGGACAGGGGGATAAGCCAGCCCCAGCATTTT
CASSLEDRGISQPQHF
>TRBJ2-7|few|TRBV11-3|TRBD2
TGTGCCAGCTCAAGCGGGACTAGCGGGTTCTACGAGCAGTACTTC
CASSSGTSGFYEQYF